This T cell receptor (beta chain) was captured in a study of T cells after yellow fever vaccination. Study-wide points: Abundant clonotypes from the bulk population could get into FACS-sorted repertoires as contaminants. Across the CD4 and CD8 compartments, a small share of clonotypes was present in both.

Concerning this clonotype: Its antigen remains unknown.

V was cut by 5 bases and J by 0 bases, with 8 bases left in between. The CDR3 loop spans 13 amino acids. Germline V lookup: CDR1 SGHAT, CDR2 FQDESV (reference sequence). Each CDR3 protein gets one entry after TCRdb re-called the 5' RACE reads with MiXCR. The table records about 510,000 distinct CDR3 sequences, around a fifth of them present only once. Material: PBMCs, obtained around 3 weeks after the first yellow fever vaccination. This clonotype was sampled from a man aged 18 to 29 who received the YFV17D yellow fever vaccine. The J gene is TRBJ2-7, the V gene TRBV11-1; the D is unclear. The CDR3 reads CASSRDVSYEQYV. In DNA form, the CDR3 reads TGTGCCAGCAGCCGTGACGTCTCCTACGAGCAGTACGTC.